A selection of T cell receptor beta chains follows, all from one sample in a study of CD8+ T cells in alopecia areata. Repertoires were generated with immunoSEQ multiplex PCR, while TCRdb's copy carries only in-frame clones and drops some. The table has 200,000 or so clones, 58% seen once; the top ten hold 5% to 6%. Sample: CD4+ T cells sorted from blood, taken at week 24, from a patient treated with tofacitinib. The receptors shown here come from a human donor with alopecia areata. CDR3s leave out the opening cysteine and the closing phenylalanine or tryptophan.

TRBJ2-2 TRBV7-3 ASSPGLANTGELF
TRBJ2-3 TRBV7-9 ASSSRGGGADTQY
TRBJ1-4 TRBV5-4 ASSAQGVINEKLF
TRBJ2-7 TRBV23-1 ASSQSRQGGYEQY
TRBJ2-1 TRBV6-5 ASGGTDPYNEQF
TRBJ1-2 TRBV29-1 SVTDRVANYGYT
TRBJ1-1 TRBV6-5 ASSYGLRAF
TRBJ1-1 TRBV7-3 ASSPQRGEGTEAF
TRBJ2-5 TRBV5-1 ASSLSGYQETQY
TRBJ2-4 TRBV7-2 ATSTSVENIQY
TRBJ1-1 TRBV7-3 ASSLSHSTEAF
TRBJ2-3 TRBV6-6 ASRRSAGATDTQY
TRBJ2-7 TRBV27 ASSSLTEDYEQY
TRBJ1-1 TRBV19 ASKDRGSAF
TRBJ2-7 TRBV5-4 ASSLESSGSYEQY